This TCR beta chain was obtained from a study of response to subunit inactivated influenza vaccine (dated by TCRdb to between 2018 and 2020). Context from the whole study: Deep quantitative profiling of the T cell receptor repertoire was used in the study to follow responses to a trivalent subunit inactivated influenza vaccine.

V is cut by 2 bases and J by 2 bases, and the space between the germline ends is 12 bases. From the cysteine up to the phenylalanine, the CDR3 has a length of 15 residues. Kept here is only the CDR3 DNA, which spans 45 bases and is read in frame from base 1. From the germline V gene, CDR1 is LGHNA and CDR2 is YNFKEQ. Note on this clonotype: Its antigen has not been determined. Base qualities are not at hand, and no much larger clone is one base apart.

Summary of the overall study and its limitations: According to the authors, only a limited number of new T cells may be recruited by each seasonal influenza vaccination.

Receptor libraries were prepared by RT-PCR. The reads were generated on an Illumina HiSeq 2500. In TCRdb, the public reads were trimmed at Q25 with fastp and aligned with MiXCR, with productive beta chains retained. Each record represents a unique CDR3 protein, reported with the most common genes and DNA among its rows. The sample contains about 800,000 distinct CDR3 sequences, 21% of them found a single time. In total, the top ten clones hold roughly 10% of the sample. The chain uses TRBV4-2 and TRBJ2-5; the D region is possibly TRBD1 or TRBD2, each matching across 5 bases. The specimen was PBMCs from blood, collected 5 to 6 days after vaccination. The receptor's source is a man between 45 and 60 years old who received an inactivated influenza vaccine. Donor details come from another sample of the same person, matched by shared clones. The DNA sequence follows: TGTGCCAGCAGCCAAACACCGGGACCACAAGAGACCCAGTACTTC. It translates to CASSQTPGPQETQYF.